A selection of T cell receptor beta chains follows, all from one sample in a study of blood T cell repertoires in COVID-19. Assay used: immunoSEQ multiplex PCR; TCRdb lists only in-frame clones, some missing. The data hold approximately 240,000 clones, with 85% observed a single time. The material sequenced was peripheral blood. The receptors here all came from a woman aged 55-75 years with active or convalescent COVID-19. Both conserved end residues are part of each CDR3. Each record gives: clone size, V gene, J gene, D gene, CDR3 DNA, CDR3 protein. The D gene is left open where the match is weak. Size is stated for part of the rows, as once, few or many counts, or as a class when the clone is expanded.

>NA|TRBV12-2|TRBJ1-5|NA
TGTGCAAGTCGCTTAGGAGGCCTGGATCAGCCCCAGCATTTT
CASRLGGLDQPQHF
>few|TRBV7-2|TRBJ1-5|NA
TGTGCCAGCAGCTTATTTGGGGGCCAGCCCCAGCATTTT
CASSLFGGQPQHF
>NA|TRBV7-7|TRBJ2-5|TRBD2
TGTGCTAGCAGCTTATCACTAGCGGGAGGGATGGAAGAGACCCAGTACTTC
CASSLSLAGGMEETQYF
>NA|TRBV7-9|TRBJ2-3|TRBD2
TGTGCCAGCAGCTTAGGGGACTACTCCTCCACAGATACGCAGTATTTT
CASSLGDYSSTDTQYF
>once|TRBV25-1|TRBJ1-2|NA
TGTGCCAGTCTCGACCAGGTCCATGGCTACACCTTC
CASLDQVHGYTF
>NA|TRBV6-5|TRBJ1-5|NA
TGTGCCAGCAGTTACTCGAGGGAGTCATGGCAGCCCCAGCATTTT
CASSYSRESWQPQHF
>NA|TRBV25-1|TRBJ2-5|NA
TGTGCCAGCAGTGGCCTTGGAGGAGCGGCAGAGACCCAGTACTTC
CASSGLGGAAETQYF
>NA|TRBV7-8|TRBJ2-1|TRBD1
TGTGCCAGCAGCTTAGGGGGGAGAAGGGGGCCTTACAATGAGCAGTTCTTC
CASSLGGRRGPYNEQFF
>NA|TRBV7-2|TRBJ2-3|TRBD2
TGTGCCAGCAGCGTAGGACTAGCGGGAGGCACAGATACGCAGTATTTT
CASSVGLAGGTDTQYF
>NA|TRBV11-2|TRBJ2-5|TRBD1
TGTGCCAGCAGCCCAAAGGGGGCAGAGGAGACCCAGTACTTC
CASSPKGAEETQYF
>NA|TRBV4-2|TRBJ1-3|TRBD1
TGTGCCAGCAGCCCTGTAGGCCGGACAGGGTCCGGAGATGGAAACACCATATATTTT
CASSPVGRTGSGDGNTIYF
>NA|TRBV5-5|TRBJ2-3|TRBD1
TGTGCCAGCAGCACGGACAGGGTAGGAACAGATACGCAGTATTTT
CASSTDRVGTDTQYF
>NA|TRBV19|TRBJ2-4|TRBD2
TGTGCCAGTAGTATGGGACTAGCCGAGGGCATTCAGTACTTC
CASSMGLAEGIQYF
>NA|TRBV7-2|TRBJ2-1|NA
TGTGCCAGCAGCTTGAGCTTGGGGAGTCTCTACAATGAGCAGTTCTTC
CASSLSLGSLYNEQFF
>NA|TRBV27|TRBJ2-3|NA
TGTGCCAGCAGTTTAGGTGGTAACAGGGTGACAGATACGCAGTATTTT
CASSLGGNRVTDTQYF
>NA|TRBV6-5|TRBJ1-1|TRBD1
TGTGCCAGCAGTTGGGACAGACGCAGTACTGAAGCTTTCTTT
CASSWDRRSTEAFF
>NA|TRBV4-1|TRBJ2-1|TRBD2
TGCGCCAGCAGCCAAGAAAGCGGGGCCTACAATGAGCAGTTCTTC
CASSQESGAYNEQFF
>NA|TRBV19|TRBJ2-1|NA
TGTGCCAGTAATCTCGGGTCTAGACACAATGAGCAGTTCTTC
CASNLGSRHNEQFF
>NA|TRBV29-1|TRBJ2-3|TRBD2
TGCAGCGTTCAGGGACTAGCAACATCAGATACGCAGTATTTT
CSVQGLATSDTQYF
>NA|TRBV10-3|TRBJ2-3|NA
TGTGCCATCAGCCCATCTAAAGATACGCAGTATTTT
CAISPSKDTQYF
>NA|TRBV7-9|TRBJ2-1|TRBD2
TGTGCCAGCAGCCCAGGACTAGCGGGGACCTACAATGAGCAGTTCTTC
CASSPGLAGTYNEQFF
>NA|TRBV6-5|TRBJ2-3|TRBD2
TGTGCCAGCAGTTACCTTAGCGGGGGCACAGATACGCAGTATTTT
CASSYLSGGTDTQYF
>NA|TRBV4-2|TRBJ2-5|TRBD1
TGTGCCAGCAGCCAGGAGGACAGGCGCCAAGAGACCCAGTACTTC
CASSQEDRRQETQYF
>NA|TRBV2|TRBJ2-1|NA
TGTGCCAGCAGTGAAGCGCTATTGGATGAGCAGTTCTTC
CASSEALLDEQFF
>NA|TRBV2|TRBJ1-1|TRBD1
TGTGCCAGCAGTCGGACAGGGGCGAACACTGAAGCTTTCTTT
CASSRTGANTEAFF
>NA|TRBV28|TRBJ1-1|NA
TGTGCCAGCAGTTTATCCCTAGGAAATACCTACCCTGAAGCTTTCTTT
CASSLSLGNTYPEAFF
>NA|TRBV6-1|TRBJ2-1|TRBD2
TGTGCCAGCAGTGAACTAGCGGGAGTGGATGAGCAGTTCTTC
CASSELAGVDEQFF
>NA|TRBV11-2|TRBJ1-4|NA
TGTGCCAGCAGCCGAGAGCAAACTAATGAAAAACTGTTTTTT
CASSREQTNEKLFF
>NA|TRBV5-1|TRBJ2-3|TRBD2
TGCGCCAGCAGCTCTAGCGGGGAGAGCACAGATACGCAGTATTTT
CASSSSGESTDTQYF
>NA|TRBV7-9|TRBJ1-1|TRBD1
TGTGCCAGCAGGCCGACAGGGGGCGACATGAACACTGAAGCTTTCTTT
CASRPTGGDMNTEAFF
>few|TRBV7-9|TRBJ2-5|TRBD2
TGTGCCAGCAACGGGGGGGCTGAGACCCAGTACTTC
CASNGGAETQYF
>NA|TRBV10-1|TRBJ2-1|NA
TGCGCCAGCAGTGAGGAGGAGGGCCCCGGAGGCAATGAGCAGTTCTTC
CASSEEEGPGGNEQFF
>few|TRBV20-1|TRBJ1-2|NA
TGCAGTGCTAGATCAGGGCGCGGCTACACCTTC
CSARSGRGYTF
>NA|TRBV11-3|TRBJ2-5|NA
TGTGCCAGCAGCCCTGGGGGGAGATACCAAGAGACCCAGTACTTC
CASSPGGRYQETQYF
>NA|TRBV28|TRBJ2-3|TRBD2
TGTGCCAGCAGTCCGGTGGCGGGGAGGGTTGATACGCAGTATTTT
CASSPVAGRVDTQYF
>NA|TRBV7-9|TRBJ1-4|TRBD1
TGTGCCAGCAGCATACAGGGGAGTTCGGAAAAACTGTTTTTT
CASSIQGSSEKLFF
>NA|TRBV10-3|TRBJ2-5|NA
TGTGCCATCAGCCCATCTCGGGGAGAAGAGACCCAGTACTTC
CAISPSRGEETQYF
>NA|TRBV9|TRBJ2-2|NA
TGTGCCAGCAGCGTAGGCGGCACCGGGGAGCTGTTTTTT
CASSVGGTGELFF
>NA|TRBV18|TRBJ2-1|TRBD1
TGTGCCAGCTCACCAAGGGACAGGGGGTCCTACAATGAGCAGTTCTTC
CASSPRDRGSYNEQFF
>NA|TRBV3-1/TRBV3-2|TRBJ1-2|NA
TGTGCCAGCAGAGACTCTTATGGCTACACCTTC
CASRDSYGYTF
>once|TRBV3-1/TRBV3-2|TRBJ2-3|TRBD2
TGTGCCAGCAGCTCCACCGGGGGGTACACAGATACGCAGTATTTT
CASSSTGGYTDTQYF
>NA|TRBV11-1|TRBJ2-2|TRBD1
TGTGCCAGCAGCAGAGACAGGGGGACCGGGGAGCTGTTTTTT
CASSRDRGTGELFF
>NA|TRBV2|TRBJ2-2|NA
TGTGCCAGCAGTCAAATAACTAGGAACGCCGGGGAGCTGTTTTTT
CASSQITRNAGELFF
>few|TRBV27|TRBJ2-1|TRBD2
TGTGCCAGCAGTTTATCGCCGACTAGCCATGAGCAGTTCTTC
CASSLSPTSHEQFF
>NA|TRBV5-4|TRBJ2-5|TRBD1
TGTGCCAGCAGCTTACAGGGGTCGGAGACCCAGTACTTC
CASSLQGSETQYF
>NA|TRBV11-2|TRBJ2-7|NA
TGTGCCAGCACCGGTCCAGGGGTGAAAGAGCAGTACTTC
CASTGPGVKEQYF